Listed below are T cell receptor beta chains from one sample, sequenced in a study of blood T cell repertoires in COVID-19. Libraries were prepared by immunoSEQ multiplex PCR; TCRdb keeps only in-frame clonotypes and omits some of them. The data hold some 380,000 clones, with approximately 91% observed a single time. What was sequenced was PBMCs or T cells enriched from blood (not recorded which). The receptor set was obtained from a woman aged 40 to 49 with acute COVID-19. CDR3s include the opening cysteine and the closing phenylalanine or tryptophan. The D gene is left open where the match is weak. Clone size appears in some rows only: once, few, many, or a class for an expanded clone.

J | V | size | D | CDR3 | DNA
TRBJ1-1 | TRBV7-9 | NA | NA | CASSFPMNTEAFF | TGTGCCAGCAGCTTCCCAATGAACACTGAAGCTTTCTTT
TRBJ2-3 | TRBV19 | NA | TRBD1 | CASSPDRGHTDTQYF | TGTGCCAGTAGTCCGGACAGGGGGCATACAGATACGCAGTATTTT
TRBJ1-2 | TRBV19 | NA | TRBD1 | CASSTLDRGNHGYTF | TGTGCCAGTAGTACCTTGGACAGGGGGAATCATGGCTACACCTTC
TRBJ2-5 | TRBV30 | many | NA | CAWMGPRQTQYF | TGTGCCTGGATGGGCCCCCGCCAGACCCAGTACTTC
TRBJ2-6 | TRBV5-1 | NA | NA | CASKPGITGANVLTF | TGCGCCAGCAAACCGGGGATAACTGGGGCCAACGTCCTGACTTTC
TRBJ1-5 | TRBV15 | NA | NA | CATSRRGGDQPQHF | TGTGCCACCAGCAGAAGGGGCGGGGATCAGCCCCAGCATTTT
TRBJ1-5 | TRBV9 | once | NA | CASSGSQASNQPQHF | TGTGCCAGCAGCGGCTCCCAGGCTAGCAATCAGCCCCAGCATTTT
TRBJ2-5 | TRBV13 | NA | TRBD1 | CASSRRGPQETQYF | TGTGCCAGCAGCCGCAGGGGGCCCCAAGAGACCCAGTACTTC
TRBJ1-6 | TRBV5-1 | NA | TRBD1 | CASSEGQGSYNSPLHF | TGCGCCAGCAGTGAGGGACAGGGCTCCTATAATTCACCCCTCCACTTT
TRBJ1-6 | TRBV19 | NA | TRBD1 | CASSGGQGYSPLHF | TGTGCCAGTAGTGGAGGACAGGGGTACTCACCCCTCCACTTT
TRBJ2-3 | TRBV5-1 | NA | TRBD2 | CASSLAGTSGGATQYF | TGCGCCAGCAGCTTGGCCGGGACTAGCGGGGGGGCTACGCAGTATTTT
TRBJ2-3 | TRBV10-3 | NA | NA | CAIRPGGTDTQYF | TGTGCCATCAGGCCAGGGGGCACAGATACGCAGTATTTT